What follows are 8 T cell receptor beta chains derived from one specimen sequenced in a study of blood T cell repertoires in COVID-19. The repertoire was sequenced with immunoSEQ multiplex PCR; TCRdb's copy has only in-frame clones and lacks some. The sample has about 240,000 clones; approximately 90% are singletons. The sample was peripheral blood. Every receptor here comes from a man aged 55 to 70 who had recovered from COVID-19.

The rearrangement joins TRBV12-2 to TRBJ1-4; whether TRBD1, the table's D call, matches the DNA was not checked. TRBV12-2 is flagged as a pseudogene. The CDR3 is 18 amino acids. CDR3 sequence: CASRFGVDREISPEKLFF. As DNA, the CDR3 is TGTGCAAGTCGCTTTGGGGTGGACAGGGAAATCTCCCCAGAAAAACTGTTTTTT.

This chain uses TRBV6-6 with TRBJ1-3, with TRBD1 matching over 9 bases. The trim removed 4 bases at V and 4 bases at J, leaving 8 bases unmatched. This CDR3 is built from 16 residues. Germline V gene lookup returns CDR1 MNHNY and CDR2 SVGAGI (reference sequence). Here the CDR3 reads CASSWRGTGLGNTIYF. The CDR3 DNA sequence: TGTGCCAGCAGTTGGCGCGGGACAGGGCTCGGAAACACCATATATTTT.

The chain links TRBV19 to TRBJ1-5; 7 nucleotides match TRBD1. The CDR3 runs to 14 residues. Germline loops: CDR1 LNHDA, CDR2 SQIVND (reference sequence). With V trimmed by 1 base and J by 6 bases, 3 bases remained unmatched. CDR3 in amino acids: CASSIGRTGQPQHF. CDR3 coding DNA: TGTGCCAGTAGTATAGGGAGGACAGGTCAGCCCCAGCATTTT. Drawing the rest from reference TRBV19 and TRBJ1-5, the complete variable domain is DGGITQSPKYLFRKEGQNVTLSCEQNLNHDAMYWYRQDPGQGLRLIYYSQIVNDFQKGDIAEGYSVSREKKESFPLTVTSAQKNPTAFYLCASSIGRTGQPQHFGDGTRLSIL.

The chain recombines TRBV2 with TRBJ1-1; TRBD1 aligns across 8 bases. CDR1 is SNHLY and CDR2 is FYNNEI in the germline V gene. V shed 4 bases, J shed 6 bases, and the junction held 7 bases outside the gene matches. The CDR3 contains 14 residues. The CDR3 region is CASSVGRGLAEAFF. DNA for the CDR3: TGTGCCAGCAGTGTGGGCAGGGGGCTAGCTGAAGCTTTCTTT.

This clone was counted a few times. The chain joins TRBV5-1 to TRBJ2-7; 8 nucleotides agree with TRBD1. Germline V gene lookup returns CDR1 SGHRS and CDR2 YFSETQ. The V gene end was trimmed by 6 bases and the J gene end by 6 bases; junction bases not matched to a gene: 14. This CDR3 has 15 amino acids. The chain's CDR3 is CASTPWQGASGEQYF. CDR3 bases: TGCGCCAGCACCCCTTGGCAGGGGGCATCAGGCGAGCAGTACTTC.

This chain joins TRBV19 and TRBJ2-2; 12 bases line up with TRBD2. CDR3 length: 17 residues. Germline CDR1 LNHDA, CDR2 SQIVND (reference sequence). The junction had 8 bases not matched to a gene; V was cut back by 5 bases and J by 4 bases. DNA for the CDR3: TGTGCCAGTAGTGCGTCGACTAGCGGGGGATCCACCGGGGAGCTGTTTTTT. Residues: CASSASTSGGSTGELFF.

The chain couples TRBV19 to TRBJ2-3; TRBD2 matches 7 bases. This CDR3 is built from 14 residues. Germline CDR1 LNHDA, CDR2 SQIVND (reference sequence). With 6 bases clipped from V and 3 bases from J, the junction kept 6 bases outside the gene matches. In DNA form, the CDR3 reads TGTGCCAGTAGGCGGGGAGGGGAGACAGATACGCAGTATTTT. It is translated as CASRRGGETDTQYF.

The V call is TRBV5-1, the J call TRBJ1-6, with unresolved D. The germline V gene has CDR1 SGHRS and CDR2 YFSETQ. V was shortened by 2 bases and J by 5 bases, with 8 bases between the two germline ends. This CDR3 is built from 14 residues. The CDR3 DNA reads as TGCGCCAGCAGCTTCCCACAGAATAATTCACCCCTCCACTTT. Amino acids: CASSFPQNNSPLHF.